One sample yielded the 26 T cell receptor beta chains listed below, sequenced in a study of shared clonotypes between healthy human individuals. Assay: immunoSEQ multiplex PCR; the TCRdb copy retains only in-frame clones and omits some. This sample has hundreds of thousands of clones, with approximately 79% found just once. Sequencing input: memory CD4+ T cells sorted from blood. Regarding subset: CD45RA-negative fraction. The receptors here all came from a woman between 25 and 40 years old in good health.

V gene TRBV10-2 combines with J gene TRBJ2-7, with TRBD1 identical over 8 bases. The germline V gene encodes CDR1 WSHSY and CDR2 SAAADI. The CDR3 contains 13 residues. With V trimmed by 7 bases and J by 7 bases, 9 bases remained unmatched. The CDR3 loop is CASNLQGVGEQYF. The CDR3 DNA is TGCGCCAGCAACCTACAGGGGGTGGGAGAGCAGTACTTC.

This chain links TRBV28 with TRBJ1-5; tentative D call: TRBD1 (6 bases). Germline values: CDR1 MDHEN, CDR2 SYDVKM. Trimming pared 3 bases from V and 3 bases from J, leaving 18 bases between. There are 17 residues in the CDR3. CDR3 nucleotide sequence: TGTGCCAGCAGTTTGGCGAACAGGGTAAAGTTCAATCAGCCCCAGCATTTT. It translates to CASSLANRVKFNQPQHF.

A few counts support this clone. This chain links TRBV7-8 with TRBJ1-5; TRBD1 matches 11 bases. CDR1 is SGHVS, CDR2 FQNEAQ, per germline. There are 15 residues in the CDR3. The J segment lost 6 bases and the V segment lost 0 bases, leaving 1 base of the junction unmatched. The CDR3 loop is CASSLADRGPQPQHF. The CDR3 coding sequence is TGTGCCAGCAGCTTAGCGGACAGGGGGCCTCAGCCCCAGCATTTT.

This clone occurred once. This chain joins TRBV18 and TRBJ2-7; D is undetermined. Trimming left V 2 bases short and J 4 bases short, with 12 bases between. Germline CDR1 and CDR2: KGHSH and LQKENI. The length of the CDR3 is 14 residues. The CDR3: CASSPGTVQYEQYF. The CDR3, as DNA: TGTGCCAGCTCACCAGGAACAGTTCAATACGAGCAGTACTTC.

The genes are TRBV18 and TRBJ2-7; 11 bases are a match to TRBD2. Germline V CDR1 and CDR2: KGHSH, LQKENI. This CDR3 comprises 15 residues. With 4 bases clipped from V and 6 bases from J, the junction kept 8 bases outside the gene matches. In nucleotides, the CDR3 is TGTGCCAGCTCACAGTCACTAGCGGGAGAAGCCGAGCAGTACTTC. Its translation: CASSQSLAGEAEQYF.

The chain is built from TRBV7-8 and TRBJ1-2, with 10 bases fitting TRBD1. This CDR3 spans 14 amino acids. Germline CDR1 is SGHVS and CDR2 is FQNEAQ. V lost 5 bases to trimming and J lost 9 bases; unmatched junction nucleotides: 9. The CDR3 bases are TGTGCCAGCAGCGCGGGGGGACAGGGGTCGAGCTACACCTTC. This gives the protein CASSAGGQGSSYTF.

The chain joins TRBV7-9 to TRBJ2-5, with 14 bases matching TRBD2. Germline V gene sequence: CDR1 SEHNR, CDR2 FQNEAQ (reference sequence). V dropped 5 bases and J dropped 4; count of bases not matched to a gene: 12. This CDR3 has 18 residues. The CDR3 nucleotides read TGTGCCAGCAGCCGTCCGGGACTAGCGGGAGTTGACGCAGAGACCCAGTACTTC. Translating it yields CASSRPGLAGVDAETQYF.

CDR3 coding DNA: TGCGCCAGCAGCTTCCCCGGGACTAGAGACACCGGGGAGCTGTTTTTT. Amino acid sequence: CASSFPGTRDTGELFF. V is TRBV5-1 and J is TRBJ2-2; 8 nucleotides line up with TRBD2. The germline V gene has CDR1 SGHRS and CDR2 YFSETQ. Unmatched junction bases numbered 6, after V lost 2 bases and J lost 3 bases. The CDR3 length is 16 residues.

The sample holds many counts of this clone. The chain combines TRBV10-2 with TRBJ1-2; D uncertain. Trimming removed 3 bases at V and 8 bases at J, with 13 bases between. The CDR3 totals 13 residues. Germline-derived CDR1 and CDR2 are WSHSY and SAAADI. The CDR3 sequence is CASSDPAGVGYTF. CDR3 coding DNA: TGCGCCAGCAGTGATCCGGCTGGGGTGGGCTACACCTTC.

This clone was observed many times. The chain combines TRBV29-1 with TRBJ2-1; a weak D match, TRBD2 (6 bases). The V end lost 5 bases, the J end lost 0 bases, and 11 bases lay between the germline ends. Germline CDR1 and CDR2: SQVTM and ANQGSEA. The CDR3 runs 14 residues. DNA of the CDR3: TGCAGCGTTCGGGGGACCAGCTCCTACAATGAGCAGTTCTTC. Translation gives CSVRGTSSYNEQFF.

This clone showed up just a few times. The chain has TRBV7-8 and TRBJ2-5; TRBD2 agrees at 14 bases. J was trimmed by 4 bases and V by 5 bases; bases with no gene match: 12. Germline values: CDR1 SGHVS, CDR2 FQNEAQ. This CDR3 comprises 18 residues. The CDR3 protein is CASSEIPGLAGDGETQYF. The DNA of the CDR3 is TGTGCCAGCAGCGAGATACCGGGACTAGCGGGAGATGGAGAGACCCAGTACTTC.

J is TRBJ1-5 and V is TRBV28, with D perhaps matching TRBD1 (6 bases). The germline CDR1 and CDR2 sequences are MDHEN and SYDVKM. The CDR3 consists of 14 residues. Trimming pared 4 bases from V and 7 bases from J, leaving 14 bases between. Here the CDR3 DNA reads TGTGCCAGCAGTTCCTCAGGGGTGAGGCAGCCCCAGCATTTT. Amino acid sequence: CASSSSGVRQPQHF.

Details on this clone: A far larger clone is only one base removed, so a read error is likely. The V call is TRBV28, the J call TRBJ2-6, with TRBD1 matching 9 bases. CDR3 length: 16 amino acids. Germline V CDR1 and CDR2: MDHEN, SYDVKM. CDR3 loop: CASSPGTGTGANVLIF. CDR3 coding DNA: TGTGCCAGCAGTCCAGGGACAGGGACTGGGGCCAACGTCCTGATTTTC.

The chain carries TRBV6-6 and TRBJ2-7; the D gene could be TRBD1 or TRBD2 (5 bases each). The CDR3 is made up of 13 amino acids. Germline V gene lookup returns CDR1 MNHNY and CDR2 SVGAGI (reference sequence). Trimming pared 6 bases from V and 2 bases from J, leaving 11 bases between. CDR3 region: CASSSGTTYEQYF. The DNA for the CDR3 is TGTGCCAGCAGCAGTGGGACGACCTACGAGCAGTACTTC.

This clone has more than one count but fewer than ten. The chain carries TRBV11-3 and TRBJ2-7; 9 bases agree with TRBD1. The CDR3 spans 14 residues. J lost 4 bases, V lost 4 bases, and 5 bases had no gene match. In germline, CDR1 is SGHNT, CDR2 YENEEA. CDR3 residues: CASSWPDRGYEQYF. In nucleotides, the CDR3 is TGTGCCAGCAGCTGGCCGGACAGGGGATACGAGCAGTACTTC.

J is TRBJ1-2 and V is TRBV7-8; D is unresolved. The germline V and J ends were trimmed by 5 bases and 6 bases, with 13 bases remaining between them. Germline assignment: CDR1 SGHVS and CDR2 FQNEAQ. The CDR3 is made up of 13 amino acids. CDR3: CASSIRDNDGYTF. The CDR3, as DNA: TGTGCCAGCAGCATCCGGGATAATGATGGCTACACCTTC.

There are a few counts of this clone. V and J are TRBV4-2 and TRBJ2-3; D gene uncertain. With 5 bases removed from V and 6 bases from J, the gap between germline ends came to 15 bases. The germline V gene has CDR1 LGHNA and CDR2 YNFKEQ. The CDR3 totals 14 residues. The CDR3 nucleotides are TGTGCCAGCAGCTTGGGTCAAGCGCCGGATACGCAGTATTTT. Translating gives CASSLGQAPDTQYF.

The V call is TRBV2, the J call TRBJ2-5, with 8 nucleotides matching TRBD2. The CDR3 spans 14 residues. The junction had 9 bases not matched to a gene; V was cut back by 7 bases and J by 5 bases. Germline V gene data show CDR1 as SNHLY and CDR2 as FYNNEI. CDR3 coding DNA: TGTGCCAGCACCCAAGAGGCTAGCGGGGAGACCCAGTACTTC. This encodes CASTQEASGETQYF.

This clone was counted at least ten times. The chain combines TRBV11-2 with TRBJ1-4, with no clear D. This CDR3 has 17 residues. With 3 bases removed from V and 1 base from J, the gap between germline ends came to 15 bases. Germline V CDR1 and CDR2: SGHAT, FQNNGV. The CDR3 here is CASSLGSSFQTNEKLFF. The CDR3 DNA follows: TGTGCCAGCAGCTTGGGCTCCTCTTTTCAAACTAATGAAAAACTGTTTTTT.

The chain has TRBV29-1 and TRBJ2-5; D gene unclear. Germline V gene lookup returns CDR1 SQVTM and CDR2 ANQGSEA. V was clipped by 4 bases and J by 3 bases, with 9 bases between them. This CDR3 spans 12 amino acids. CDR3 loop: CSVGQRKETQYF. The CDR3 nucleotides are TGCAGCGTTGGGCAGAGAAAAGAGACCCAGTACTTC.

The V call is TRBV5-8, the J call TRBJ2-1; no firm D call. This CDR3 has 15 residues. Germline values: CDR1 SGHTS, CDR2 YDEGEE. The V end was cut by 0 bases, the J end by 0 bases, with 7 bases between. Here the CDR3 DNA reads TGTGCCAGCAGCTTGGAGTGGAGCTCCTACAATGAGCAGTTCTTC. It is translated as CASSLEWSSYNEQFF.

This chain connects TRBV7-6 to TRBJ2-7; the match to TRBD2 covers 7 bases. The CDR3 is made up of 15 amino acids. CDR1 and CDR2 from the germline V gene are SGHVS and FNYEAQ. V shed 5 bases and J 2 bases; nucleotides not matched to a gene: 9. The CDR3: CASSHGAAGAYEQYF. The CDR3 bases are TGTGCCAGCAGCCACGGTGCTGCGGGAGCCTACGAGCAGTACTTC.

The chain joins TRBV18 to TRBJ1-5, with 10 positions matching TRBD1. Germline lookup yields CDR1 KGHSH and CDR2 LQKENI. Losses at the gene ends were 3 bases for V and 9 bases for J; bases not matched to a gene: 11. This CDR3 is built from 16 residues. The CDR3 spells CASSPTGQGLSRPQHF. Written as DNA, the CDR3 is TGTGCCAGCTCACCCACGGGACAGGGGCTCTCCCGGCCCCAGCATTTT.

This clone was detected only once. J is TRBJ2-3 and V is TRBV6-1; tentatively, D is TRBD1 or TRBD2 (5 bases each). From germline, CDR1 is MNHNS and CDR2 SASEGT. This CDR3 has 15 residues. V lost 6 bases and J 2 bases, leaving 15 bases between the germline ends. The CDR3 bases are TGTGCCAGCAGCCACAAGGGGAGCCCCACAGATACGCAGTATTTT. This sequence encodes CASSHKGSPTDTQYF.

This clone was seen a single time. This chain uses TRBV5-1 with TRBJ2-7, with 15 bases aligning to TRBD2. Germline CDR1 and CDR2: SGHRS and YFSETQ. The junction had 8 bases not matched to a gene; V was cut back by 0 bases and J by 4 bases. The CDR3 length is 18 residues. CDR3 protein: CASSLGTSGRAVQYEQYF. CDR3 in DNA: TGCGCCAGCAGCTTGGGGACTAGCGGGAGGGCCGTTCAGTACGAGCAGTACTTC.

In its sample, this clone was seen many times. The chain employs TRBV14 and TRBJ1-5; D ambiguous. Germline V lookup: CDR1 SGHDN, CDR2 FVKESK. The V gene lost 4 bases and the J gene lost 11 bases, with 12 bases spanning the gap. The CDR3 totals 12 residues. As DNA, the CDR3 is TGTGCCAGCAGCCGAGCCCCCAGGTCCCAGCATTTT. It codes for CASSRAPRSQHF.